The rows below give T cell receptor beta chains drawn from one sample of a study of blood T cell repertoires in COVID-19. Some clones are missing from TCRdb's copy, which holds only in-frame ones; the method was immunoSEQ multiplex PCR. The table records 200,000 or so clones, approximately 90% of them present only once. What was sequenced was PBMCs or T cells enriched from blood (not recorded which). These receptors came from a man between 25 and 39 years old who had recovered from COVID-19. CDR3s include the opening cysteine and the closing phenylalanine or tryptophan. Each record gives: J gene, V gene, clone size, CDR3 length, D gene, CDR3 protein, CDR3 DNA. D genes are given only for firm matches. Some rows mark clone size as missing; the rest say once, few, many or name a class of expanded clone.

>TRBJ2-1|TRBV5-8|.|15|TRBD2
CASSRGTSAYNEQFF
TGTGCCAGCAGCAGGGGGACTAGCGCCTACAATGAGCAGTTCTTC
>TRBJ1-5|TRBV6-2/TRBV6-3|.|18|TRBD1
CASSYLPGGSESNQPQHF
TGTGCCAGCAGTTACCTCCCAGGGGGTAGCGAGAGCAATCAGCCCCAGCATTTT
>TRBJ2-1|TRBV7-2|.|14|TRBD1
CASSLGTGGYEQFF
TGTGCCAGCAGCTTGGGGACAGGGGGATATGAGCAGTTCTTC
>TRBJ2-7|TRBV4-2|.|17|TRBD2
CASSQGETSGTYYEQYF
TGTGCCAGCAGCCAAGGTGAGACTAGCGGAACTTACTACGAGCAGTACTTC
>TRBJ1-2|TRBV6-5|.|15|.
CASSYRRFVDYGYTF
TGTGCCAGCAGTTACCGCCGTTTTGTAGACTATGGCTACACCTTC
>TRBJ1-2|TRBV19|.|14|TRBD1
CASSILDRVGGYTF
TGTGCCAGTAGTATCCTGGACAGGGTGGGCGGCTACACCTTC
>TRBJ1-1|TRBV7-9|once|13|.
CASSLMGARLAFF
TGTGCCAGCAGCTTAATGGGCGCACGATTGGCTTTCTTT
>TRBJ2-1|TRBV28|.|15|TRBD2
CASSFGTSGYNEQFF
TGTGCCAGCAGTTTTGGGACTAGCGGTTACAATGAGCAGTTCTTC
>TRBJ2-5|TRBV28|once|16|TRBD2
CASRPLGGLAGETQYF
TGTGCCAGCAGGCCCCTAGGGGGGCTAGCGGGTGAGACCCAGTACTTC
>TRBJ2-6|TRBV9|.|17|.
CASSPRQLPSGANVLTF
TGTGCCAGCAGCCCCAGACAGTTGCCCTCTGGGGCCAACGTCCTGACTTTC
>TRBJ2-4|TRBV18|.|14|.
CASSPEGVINIQYF
TGTGCCAGCTCACCTGAGGGGGTGATAAACATTCAGTACTTC
>TRBJ1-5|TRBV7-2|.|13|.
CASSSVMNQPQHF
TGTGCCAGCAGCTCCGTAATGAATCAGCCCCAGCATTTT
>TRBJ2-3|TRBV27|.|13|.
CASSLNGPNTQYF
TGTGCCAGCAGTTTGAACGGTCCGAATACGCAGTATTTT
>TRBJ2-7|TRBV6-5|.|11|.
CASSYSREQYF
TGTGCCAGCAGTTACTCGCGCGAGCAGTACTTC
>TRBJ1-4|TRBV6-5|.|15|.
CASSPDREDNENLFF
TGTGCCAGCAGTCCGGACCGGGAAGATAATGAAAACCTGTTTTTT
>TRBJ1-5|TRBV19|.|15|.
CASRPQGYSNQPQHF
TGTGCCAGTAGACCCCAGGGATATAGCAATCAGCCCCAGCATTTT
>TRBJ1-5|TRBV10-3|few|13|.
CAISSQADQPQHF
TGTGCCATCAGTTCACAAGCGGATCAGCCCCAGCATTTT
>TRBJ2-7|TRBV6-5|.|14|TRBD1
CASRPHRQGNEQYF
TGTGCCAGCAGGCCTCATAGACAGGGGAACGAGCAGTACTTC
>TRBJ2-7|TRBV7-2|.|14|.
CASSDRGQTYEQYF
TGTGCCAGCAGCGACCGCGGACAGACCTACGAGCAGTACTTC
>TRBJ2-7|TRBV28|.|15|TRBD1
CASSFPTGHSYEQYF
TGTGCCAGCAGTTTCCCGACAGGGCACTCCTACGAGCAGTACTTC
>TRBJ1-1|TRBV28|.|12|.
CASTAVNTEAFF
TGTGCCAGCACGGCGGTGAACACTGAAGCTTTCTTT
>TRBJ1-3|TRBV19|.|14|.
CASSTRVHGNTIYF
TGTGCCAGTAGTACGAGGGTCCATGGAAACACCATATATTTT
>TRBJ1-2|TRBV3-1/TRBV3-2|.|16|.
CASSQDVWQGRYGYTF
TGTGCCAGCAGCCAAGATGTTTGGCAGGGCAGGTATGGCTACACCTTC
>TRBJ1-5|TRBV4-3|.|16|TRBD1
CASSQDIGTGAQPQHF
TGCGCCAGCAGCCAAGACATCGGGACAGGGGCTCAGCCCCAGCATTTT
>TRBJ1-1|TRBV4-3|.|15|.
CASSLEFLTNTEAFF
TGCGCCAGCAGCCTGGAGTTCCTAACGAACACTGAAGCTTTCTTT
>TRBJ1-4|TRBV7-2|.|14|.
CASSLDSLNEKLFF
TGTGCCAGCAGCCTTGACAGCCTTAATGAAAAACTGTTTTTT
>TRBJ1-1|TRBV6-5|.|14|.
CASSYQGGLTEAFF
TGTGCCAGCAGTTACCAGGGAGGGCTGACTGAAGCTTTCTTT
>TRBJ1-2|TRBV3-1/TRBV3-2|.|15|.
CASSQDGARFYGYTF
TGTGCCAGCAGCCAAGATGGGGCCAGGTTCTATGGCTACACCTTC
>TRBJ2-2|TRBV10-3|.|16|.
CAISHTKLSSVGELFF
TGTGCCATCAGTCACACAAAACTAAGTTCCGTCGGGGAGCTGTTTTTT
>TRBJ1-5|TRBV4-1|.|14|.
CASSPRQSPQPQHF
TGCGCCAGCAGCCCAAGACAGTCTCCTCAGCCCCAGCATTTT
>TRBJ2-2|TRBV6-1|.|14|.
CASSEQLATGELFF
TGTGCCAGCAGTGAGCAACTAGCCACCGGGGAGCTGTTTTTT
>TRBJ2-5|TRBV5-1|.|17|TRBD2
CASSTGTSGRAGETQYF
TGCGCCAGCAGCACGGGGACTAGCGGGAGGGCCGGTGAGACCCAGTACTTC
>TRBJ1-3|TRBV5-5|.|16|.
CASTLVGGAPGNTIYF
TGTGCCAGCACCTTAGTCGGGGGAGCCCCTGGAAACACCATATATTTT
>TRBJ2-6|TRBV4-2|.|15|.
CASSPGPSGANVLTF
TGTGCCAGCAGCCCGGGTCCCTCTGGGGCCAACGTCCTGACTTTC
>TRBJ1-2|TRBV9|.|14|TRBD1
CASSPRQGSSGYTF
TGTGCCAGCAGCCCGAGACAGGGGAGTAGTGGCTACACCTTC
>TRBJ1-2|TRBV6-5|.|16|.
CASSYGGRTASYGYTF
TGTGCCAGCAGTTACGGGGGACGGACAGCATCCTATGGCTACACCTTC
>TRBJ1-6|TRBV7-2|.|13|.
CASSFKSNSPLHF
TGTGCCAGCAGCTTTAAGAGTAATTCACCCCTCCACTTT